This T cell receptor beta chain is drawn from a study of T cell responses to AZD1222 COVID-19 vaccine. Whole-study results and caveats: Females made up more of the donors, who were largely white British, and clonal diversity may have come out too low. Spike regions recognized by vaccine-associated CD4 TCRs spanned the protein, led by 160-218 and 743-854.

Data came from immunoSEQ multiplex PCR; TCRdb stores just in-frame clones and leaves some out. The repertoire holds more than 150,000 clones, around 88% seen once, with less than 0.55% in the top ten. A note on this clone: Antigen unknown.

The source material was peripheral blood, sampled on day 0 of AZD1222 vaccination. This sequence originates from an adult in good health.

DNA for the CDR3: TGTGCCTGGAGTGACGGGGGACTGGGCGCGTTTGCTAATGAAAAACTGTTTTTT. Translated, it gives CAWSDGGLGAFANEKLFF. The V call is TRBV30, the J call TRBJ1-4, with a possible D match to TRBD1 (5 bases). V lost 1 base, J lost 3 bases, and 21 bases lay in between. Germline CDR1 reads GTSNPN; CDR2 reads SVGIG (reference sequence). This CDR3 comprises 18 residues.